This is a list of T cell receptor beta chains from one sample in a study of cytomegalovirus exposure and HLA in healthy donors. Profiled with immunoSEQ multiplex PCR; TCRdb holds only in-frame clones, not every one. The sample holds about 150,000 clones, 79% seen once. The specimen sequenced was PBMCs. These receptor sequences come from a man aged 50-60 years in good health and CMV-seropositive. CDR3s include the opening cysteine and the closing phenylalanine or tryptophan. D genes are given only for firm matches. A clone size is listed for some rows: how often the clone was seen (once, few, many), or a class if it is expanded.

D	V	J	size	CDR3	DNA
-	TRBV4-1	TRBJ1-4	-	CASSPGQSTNEKLFF	TGCGCCAGCAGCCCAGGACAATCAACTAATGAAAAACTGTTTTTT
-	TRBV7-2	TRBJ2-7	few	CASSPRQGSYEQYF	TGTGCCAGCAGCCCCCGTCAGGGCTCCTACGAGCAGTACTTC
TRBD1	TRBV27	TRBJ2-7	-	CASSTPRTGYEQYF	TGTGCCAGCAGTACACCCCGGACAGGCTACGAGCAGTACTTC
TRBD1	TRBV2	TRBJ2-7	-	CASSESGTGRFYEQYF	TGTGCCAGCAGTGAATCCGGGACAGGGAGGTTCTACGAGCAGTACTTC
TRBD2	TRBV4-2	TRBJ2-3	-	CASSQELAGDEDTQYF	TGTGCCAGCAGCCAAGAATTAGCGGGAGATGAAGATACGCAGTATTTT
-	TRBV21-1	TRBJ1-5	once	CASSRTRHNQPQHF	TGTGCCAGCAGCCGGACACGACACAATCAGCCCCAGCATTTT
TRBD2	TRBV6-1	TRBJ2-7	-	CASRHSGSNEQYF	TGTGCCAGCCGCCATAGCGGGAGTAACGAGCAGTACTTC
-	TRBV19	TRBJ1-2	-	CASSMRGGADYGYTF	TGTGCCAGTAGTATGAGGGGGGGCGCGGACTATGGCTACACCTTC
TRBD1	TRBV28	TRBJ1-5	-	CASTKGARGRGGQPQHF	TGTGCCAGCACCAAGGGGGCCAGGGGGCGCGGGGGTCAGCCCCAGCATTTT
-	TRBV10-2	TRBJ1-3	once	CASTPSGGAGNTIYF	TGCGCCAGCACCCCTAGTGGGGGGGCTGGAAACACCATATATTTT
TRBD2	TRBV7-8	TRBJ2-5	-	CASSTGLAGIVETQYF	TGTGCCAGCAGCACAGGACTAGCGGGAATCGTTGAGACCCAGTACTTC
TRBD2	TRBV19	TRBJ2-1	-	CASSPLEGRAYNEQFF	TGTGCCAGTAGCCCGCTAGAGGGGAGGGCCTACAATGAGCAGTTCTTC
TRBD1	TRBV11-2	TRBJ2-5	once	CASSFQTGAGGETQYF	TGTGCCAGCAGCTTTCAAACAGGGGCCGGAGGAGAGACCCAGTACTTC
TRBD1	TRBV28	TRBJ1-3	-	CASSGPGAQGVKGNTIYF	TGTGCCAGCAGCGGCCCGGGGGCACAGGGGGTCAAGGGAAACACCATATATTTT
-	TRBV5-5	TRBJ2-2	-	CASSLGGANTGELFF	TGTGCCAGCAGCCTGGGGGGAGCGAACACCGGGGAGCTGTTTTTT
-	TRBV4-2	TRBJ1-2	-	CASSQGLGGLSNYGYTF	TGTGCCAGCAGCCAAGGGCTGGGAGGATTGTCGAACTATGGCTACACCTTC
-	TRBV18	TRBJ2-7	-	CASSPLYGGGEQYF	TGTGCCAGCTCACCTCTTTACGGAGGTGGGGAGCAGTACTTC
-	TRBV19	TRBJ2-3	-	CASSIQGWTDTQYF	TGTGCCAGTAGTATCCAGGGTTGGACAGATACGCAGTATTTT
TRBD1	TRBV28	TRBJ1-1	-	CASSLRDSTQAFF	TGTGCCAGCAGTTTAAGGGACAGTACTCAAGCTTTCTTT
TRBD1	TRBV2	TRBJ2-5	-	CAITDRRETQYF	TGTGCCATTACGGACAGGAGGGAGACCCAGTACTTC
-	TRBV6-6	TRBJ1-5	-	CASSYSQGRGQPQHF	TGTGCCAGCAGTTACTCGCAGGGAAGGGGGCAGCCCCAGCATTTT
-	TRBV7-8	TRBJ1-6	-	CASSFRVSSYNSPLHF	TGTGCCAGCAGCTTCAGGGTGAGCTCCTATAATTCACCCCTCCACTTT
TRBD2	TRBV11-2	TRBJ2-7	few	CASRSDGGARKQYF	TGTGCCAGCAGGTCTGACGGGGGGGCGCGTAAGCAGTACTTC
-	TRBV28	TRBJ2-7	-	CASEAPTGRGRLWQYF	TGTGCCAGTGAAGCCCCCACAGGGAGGGGAAGGCTATGGCAGTACTTC
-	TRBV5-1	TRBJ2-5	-	CASSLEAAETQYF	TGCGCCAGCAGCTTGGAAGCTGCGGAGACCCAGTACTTC
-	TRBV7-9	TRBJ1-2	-	CASSVNYGYTF	TGTGCCAGCAGCGTAAACTATGGCTACACCTTC
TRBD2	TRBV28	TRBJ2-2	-	CASSLGLAGVNGELFF	TGTGCCAGCAGTTTAGGCCTAGCGGGAGTTAACGGGGAGCTGTTTTTT
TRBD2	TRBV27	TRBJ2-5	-	CASSLLAGGPLETQYF	TGTGCCAGCAGTTTACTAGCGGGAGGGCCTTTGGAGACCCAGTACTTC
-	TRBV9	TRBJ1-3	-	CASSVDGTPRTIYF	TGTGCCAGCAGCGTCGACGGTACCCCTAGGACCATATATTTT
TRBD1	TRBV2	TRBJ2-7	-	CASNPDRRNEQYF	TGTGCCAGCAACCCGGACAGGCGCAACGAGCAGTACTTC